These 4 T cell receptor beta chains originate from one sample sequenced in a study of T cell responses to AZD1222 COVID-19 vaccine. Clones were read by immunoSEQ multiplex PCR, and TCRdb kept only the in-frame ones, dropping some. The sample consists of some 130,000 clones, 70% to 90% of them appearing once. The starting material was peripheral blood, obtained on day 0 of AZD1222 vaccination. The receptors were sampled from an adult in good health.

The chain joins TRBV6-5 to TRBJ2-3; D unresolved. This CDR3 is 14 amino acids long. Trimming stripped 2 bases from V and 2 bases from J, with 8 bases between. CDR1 is MNHEY and CDR2 is SVGAGI in the germline V gene. CDR3 loop: CASSYRLLTDTQYF. CDR3 sequence (DNA): TGTGCCAGCAGTTACAGGCTTCTCACAGATACGCAGTATTTT.

The V gene is TRBV4-1, the J gene TRBJ2-2; D call uncertain. V was shortened by 0 bases and J by 4 bases, with 9 bases between the two germline ends. The CDR3 loop spans 15 amino acids. CDR1 MGHRA and CDR2 YSYEKL come from the germline V gene. CDR3 amino acids: CASSQDRYSTGELFF. For the CDR3, the DNA is TGCGCCAGCAGCCAAGATCGGTACAGCACCGGGGAGCTGTTTTTT.

J is TRBJ2-4 and V is TRBV2; tentative D call: TRBD1 (6 bases). V gave up 3 bases and J gave up 15 bases, with 12 bases separating them. The germline V gene encodes CDR1 SNHLY and CDR2 FYNNEI. The CDR3 loop spans 11 amino acids. The CDR3 here is CASSDGTKRYF. The CDR3 nucleotides read TGTGCCAGCAGTGATGGGACAAAGCGGTACTTC. The full variable domain, completed using reference TRBV2 and TRBJ2-4, is EPEVTQTPSHQVTQMGQEVILRCVPISNHLYFYWYRQILGQKVEFLVSFYNNEISEKSEIFDDQFSVERPDGSNFTLKIRSTKLEDSAMYFCASSDGTKRYFGAGTRLSVL.

The rearrangement joins TRBV29-1 to TRBJ2-5, with 14 bases identical to TRBD2. Germline V gives CDR1 SQVTM, CDR2 ANQGSEA. The V segment lost 5 bases and the J segment 2 bases; nucleotides outside the gene matches: 4. The CDR3 is 15 amino acids. CDR3 coding DNA: TGCAGCGTTCCGACTAGCGGGAGGGGTCAAGAGACCCAGTACTTC. This translates into CSVPTSGRGQETQYF.